The clone carrying this T cell receptor (beta chain) has a single count. What it recognizes is unknown. The data were taken from a study of T cell repertoires in cytomegalovirus infection. On the study more broadly: Matching HLA type and CMV infection were both indicated by public TCR beta signatures. Overall study results and limits: Summed frequency of shared TCR beta families picked out CMV carriers who also had the relevant HLA. Dominating the ex vivo response were HLA-C-restricted CMV-specific TCR beta clonotypes.

The germline V gene has CDR1 SGDLS and CDR2 YYNGEE. The ends lost 4 bases at V and 7 bases at J; junction bases unmatched: 12. There are 16 residues in the CDR3. TCRdb re-derived calls from the reads in MiXCR, one entry per CDR3 protein. The repertoire consists of a few hundred thousand distinct CDR3 sequences, with around two fifths occurring once and the leading ten covering 48%. The chain combines TRBV9 with TRBJ2-7, with TRBD2 matching over 12 bases. The specimen was cultured PBMCs, collected from culture after CMV antigen stimulation. The clonotype was recovered from a human donor in good health (CMV status not recorded). Some clones in this sample may be carry-over from other donors' samples. CDR3 in amino acids: CASSLSSSGRAGEQYF. The CDR3 DNA sequence: TGTGCCAGCAGCTTATCCTCTAGCGGGAGGGCAGGGGAGCAGTACTTC.